The T cell receptor beta chain described here comes from a study of blood T cell repertoires in COVID-19. Study background: T cells, B-cell-depleted T cells, or PBMCs provided the cDNA or gDNA that served as material.

The table came from immunoSEQ multiplex PCR; TCRdb's copy has only in-frame clones and leaves some out. The table includes 110,000 or so clones, more than 80% detected once. There are 14 residues in the CDR3. Germline CDR1 GTSNPN, CDR2 SVGIG (reference sequence). V was shortened by 1 base and J by 2 bases, with 9 bases between the two germline ends. Sequenced material: peripheral blood. The V and J genes are TRBV30 and TRBJ1-3, with no clear D. The receptor was isolated from a woman between 50 and 59 years old with acute or convalescent COVID-19. The chain's CDR3 is CAWSEGRAGNTIYF. The CDR3, as DNA: TGTGCCTGGAGTGAAGGGAGGGCTGGAAACACCATATATTTT.